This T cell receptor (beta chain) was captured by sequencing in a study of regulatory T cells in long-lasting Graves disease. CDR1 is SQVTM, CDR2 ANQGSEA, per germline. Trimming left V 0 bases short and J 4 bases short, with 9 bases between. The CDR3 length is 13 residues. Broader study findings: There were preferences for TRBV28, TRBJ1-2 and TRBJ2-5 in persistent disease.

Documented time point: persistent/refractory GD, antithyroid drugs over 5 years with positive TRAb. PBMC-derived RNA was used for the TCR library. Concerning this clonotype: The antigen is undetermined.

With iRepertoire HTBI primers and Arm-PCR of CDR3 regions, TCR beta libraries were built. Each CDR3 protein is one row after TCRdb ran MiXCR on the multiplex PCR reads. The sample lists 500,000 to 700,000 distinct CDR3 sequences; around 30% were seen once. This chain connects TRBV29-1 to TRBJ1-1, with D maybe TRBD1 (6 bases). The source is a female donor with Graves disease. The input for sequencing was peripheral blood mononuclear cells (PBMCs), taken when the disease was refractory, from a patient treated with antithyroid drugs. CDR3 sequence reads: CSVEDGGGTEAFF. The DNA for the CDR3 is TGCAGCGTTGAAGATGGAGGGGGCACTGAAGCTTTCTTT.